Shown below are 11 T cell receptor beta chains from a single sample sequenced in a study of cytomegalovirus exposure and HLA in healthy donors. With 60 Vbeta and 13 Jbeta primers, the PCR was carried out. Assay: immunoSEQ multiplex PCR; the TCRdb copy retains only in-frame clones and omits some. This table has about 270,000 clones, 86% appearing once. The sample comprised PBMCs. Receptors were obtained from a man aged 35 to 55 in good health and CMV-seropositive.

The chain couples TRBV12-5 to TRBJ1-2; no definite D call. The germline CDR1 and CDR2 sequences are LGHNT and FRNRAP. This CDR3 has 13 residues. With 3 bases removed from V and 5 bases from J, the gap between germline ends came to 10 bases. CDR3 residues: CASGFQTLYGYTF. CDR3 sequence (DNA): TGTGCTAGTGGTTTCCAGACACTGTATGGCTACACCTTC. The variable domain in full, with the rest retrieved from reference TRBV12-5 and TRBJ1-2, is DARVTQTPRHKVTEMGQEVTMRCQPILGHNTVFWYRQTMMQGLELLAYFRNRAPLDDSGMPKDRFSAEMPDATLATLKIQPSEPRDSAVYFCASGFQTLYGYTFGSGTRLTVV.

The chain uses TRBV6-5 and TRBJ1-1, with unresolved D. Germline CDR1 and CDR2: MNHEY and SVGAGI. The CDR3 loop spans 14 amino acids. V was clipped by 0 bases and J by 2 bases, with 7 bases between them. Here the CDR3 DNA reads TGTGCCAGCAGTTACTCGAACATTAACACTGAAGCTTTCTTT. This translates into CASSYSNINTEAFF.

This CDR3 is CASSELGSTGSNEQFF. In DNA form, the CDR3 reads TGTGCCAGCAGTGAATTGGGAAGCACAGGGAGCAATGAGCAGTTCTTC. The chain combines TRBV25-1 with TRBJ2-1, with TRBD1 as a possible D gene (6 bases). CDR3 size: 16 residues. V lost 1 base, J lost 6 bases, and 16 bases lay in between. The germline V gene encodes CDR1 MGHDK and CDR2 SYGVNS.

This clone was seen a single time. The rearrangement links TRBV7-3 to TRBJ1-2; the D gene is possibly TRBD1 (5 bases). The CDR3 is 13 amino acids. Trimming took off 3 bases at V and 8 bases at J, with 13 bases between the two ends. Germline V gene sequence: CDR1 SGHTA, CDR2 FQGTGA. Here the CDR3 DNA reads TGTGCCAGCAGCTTCGGGCAGGGTGAGGGCTACACCTTC. Translating gives CASSFGQGEGYTF.

This sequence joins TRBV5-4 and TRBJ2-3; weak D call: TRBD2 (6 bases). CDR3 length equals 17 residues. Looked up from germline, CDR1 is SGHNT and CDR2 is YYREEE (reference sequence). V shed 4 bases and J shed 1 base, with 19 bases lying between them. The CDR3 protein is CASSRGWGASGTDTQYF. CDR3 coding DNA: TGTGCCAGCAGCCGGGGGTGGGGTGCCTCTGGCACAGATACGCAGTATTTT.

The chain is built from TRBV11-2 and TRBJ2-7; D call uncertain. Per germline, CDR1 SGHAT and CDR2 FQNNGV. CDR3 size: 18 residues. V lost 2 bases and J lost 2, with 22 bases in between. The CDR3 region has the DNA TGTGCCAGCAGCTTACACAGCCCTGATCACGGAAAGGCCTACGAGCAGTACTTC. Its protein is CASSLHSPDHGKAYEQYF.

The J gene is TRBJ2-5, the V gene TRBV27; TRBD2 matches 7 bases. Germline V gene data show CDR1 as MNHEY and CDR2 as SMNVEV (reference sequence). The CDR3 is 14 residues long. With 3 bases clipped from V and 1 base from J, the junction kept 2 bases outside the gene matches. CDR3: CASSLGLRQETQYF. CDR3 bases: TGTGCCAGCAGTTTGGGACTACGCCAAGAGACCCAGTACTTC.

The chain joins TRBV11-2 to TRBJ1-1; D perhaps matches TRBD1 (6 bases). The CDR3 consists of 14 residues. Germline CDR1 and CDR2: SGHAT and FQNNGV. Deletions cut 7 bases from V and 4 bases from J, with 16 bases between. CDR3 residues: CASTLRGVGTEAFF. CDR3 bases: TGTGCCAGCACCCTCAGGGGCGTCGGCACTGAAGCTTTCTTT.

CDR3: CASSLAGPGDTQYF. CDR3 coding DNA: TGTGCCAGCAGCTTAGCGGGTCCCGGGGATACGCAGTATTTT. The J gene is TRBJ2-3, the V gene TRBV7-2, with unresolved D. Germline lookup yields CDR1 SGHTA and CDR2 FQGNSA. The CDR3 consists of 14 residues. Trimming removed 0 bases at V and 6 bases at J, with 10 bases between.

The chain links TRBV6-1 to TRBJ2-7, with D hard to call. Germline loops: CDR1 MNHNS, CDR2 SASEGT. The CDR3 length is 14 residues. V lost 2 bases to trimming and J lost 0 bases, with 8 bases between them. CDR3 in DNA: TGTGCCAGCAGTGAATTCGGGTTCTCCTACGAGCAGTACTTC. As protein: CASSEFGFSYEQYF.

This sequence joins TRBV6-1 and TRBJ2-7; D possibly corresponds to TRBD1 (6 bases). The CDR3 consists of 14 residues. Trimming stripped 6 bases from V and 4 bases from J, with 16 bases between. Germline CDR1 MNHNS, CDR2 SASEGT. DNA for the CDR3: TGTGCCAGCAGCGGACAGCGCTGGGATTACGAGCAGTACTTC. It codes for CASSGQRWDYEQYF.